This is a list of T cell receptor beta chains from one sample in a study of T cell responses to AZD1222 COVID-19 vaccine. Assay used: immunoSEQ multiplex PCR; TCRdb lists only in-frame clones, some missing. The sample consists of some 100,000 clones, around nine tenths of them appearing once. The sample in question was peripheral blood, obtained on day 0 of AZD1222 vaccination. The receptors come from an adult in good health. CDR3s include the opening cysteine and the closing phenylalanine or tryptophan. Fields, in order: J gene, clone size, D gene, V gene, CDR3 protein, CDR3 DNA. D genes are given only for firm matches. The size field is filled for only some rows; it gives once, few, many or a size class.

J: TRBJ2-1; size: NA; D: NA; V: TRBV5-1; CDR3: CASSPGPSETYNEQFF; DNA: TGCGCCAGCAGCCCCGGGCCCTCCGAAACCTACAATGAGCAGTTCTTC
J: TRBJ2-5; size: once; D: NA; V: TRBV6-4; CDR3: CASSRSGQETQYF; DNA: TGTGCCAGCAGTCGCTCCGGCCAAGAGACCCAGTACTTC
J: TRBJ2-3; size: NA; D: NA; V: TRBV11-3; CDR3: CASSLGLGSSDTQYF; DNA: TGTGCCAGCAGTCTAGGGTTGGGGTCCTCAGATACGCAGTATTTT
J: TRBJ1-4; size: NA; D: NA; V: TRBV21-1; CDR3: CASSKGGQTNEKLFF; DNA: TGTGCCAGCAGCAAAGGGGGACAGACTAATGAAAAACTGTTTTTT
J: TRBJ2-2; size: NA; D: NA; V: TRBV5-1; CDR3: CASSLGNTGELFF; DNA: TGCGCCAGCAGCTTAGGGAACACCGGGGAGCTGTTTTTT
J: TRBJ2-5; size: NA; D: NA; V: TRBV6-5; CDR3: CASSYKPVETQYF; DNA: TGTGCCAGCAGTTACAAGCCCGTGGAGACCCAGTACTTC
J: TRBJ2-7; size: NA; D: TRBD2; V: TRBV5-1; CDR3: CASSPDLVTSGAPAEQYF; DNA: TGCGCCAGCAGCCCCGACCTGGTGACTAGCGGGGCTCCGGCCGAGCAGTACTTC
J: TRBJ2-1; size: once; D: TRBD2; V: TRBV3-1/TRBV3-2; CDR3: CASSQTSGRTYNEQFF; DNA: TGTGCCAGCAGCCAGACTAGCGGGAGGACCTACAATGAGCAGTTCTTC
J: TRBJ1-4; size: NA; D: NA; V: TRBV4-2; CDR3: CASSQDRGRTNEKLFF; DNA: TGTGCCAGCAGCCAAGACAGAGGCCGGACTAATGAAAAACTGTTTTTT
J: TRBJ2-2; size: NA; D: TRBD2; V: TRBV2; CDR3: CASSLAGGDTGELFF; DNA: TGTGCCAGCAGTCTAGCGGGGGGGGACACCGGGGAGCTGTTTTTT
J: TRBJ1-1; size: NA; D: NA; V: TRBV29-1; CDR3: CSVERYTEAFF; DNA: TGCAGCGTTGAAAGGTACACTGAAGCTTTCTTT
J: TRBJ1-1; size: NA; D: NA; V: TRBV7-9; CDR3: CASSIRAPGEAFF; DNA: TGTGCCAGCAGCATCCGGGCTCCAGGGGAAGCTTTCTTT
J: TRBJ2-3; size: NA; D: TRBD1; V: TRBV4-1; CDR3: CASSQGDRGSTDTQYF; DNA: TGCGCCAGCAGCCAAGGGGACAGGGGGAGCACAGATACGCAGTATTTT
J: TRBJ2-5; size: NA; D: NA; V: TRBV6-1; CDR3: CASSEWSGPGLGETQYF; DNA: TGTGCCAGCAGTGAATGGAGCGGGCCCGGATTGGGAGAGACCCAGTACTTC
J: TRBJ1-6; size: NA; D: NA; V: TRBV5-4; CDR3: CASSLARDTNSPLHF; DNA: TGTGCCAGCAGCCTGGCCCGGGACACTAATTCACCCCTCCACTTT
J: TRBJ2-7; size: once; D: TRBD2; V: TRBV30; CDR3: CAWSVPWGGYEQYF; DNA: TGTGCCTGGAGTGTACCATGGGGAGGGTACGAGCAGTACTTC
J: TRBJ1-1; size: once; D: NA; V: TRBV28; CDR3: CASSYGIAFF; DNA: TGTGCCAGCAGTTATGGGATAGCTTTCTTT
J: TRBJ1-3; size: NA; D: NA; V: TRBV2; CDR3: CASDGHSGNTIYF; DNA: TGTGCCAGCGACGGTCACTCTGGAAACACCATATATTTT
J: TRBJ1-4; size: once; D: TRBD1; V: TRBV19; CDR3: CASSIRDRGQKLFF; DNA: TGTGCCAGTAGTATCCGGGACAGGGGGCAAAAACTGTTTTTT
J: TRBJ2-7; size: NA; D: TRBD2; V: TRBV4-1; CDR3: CASSGPAGANYEQYF; DNA: TGCGCCAGCAGCGGGCCAGCGGGGGCAAATTACGAGCAGTACTTC
J: TRBJ2-5; size: NA; D: NA; V: TRBV19; CDR3: CASSPQGPRDPVETQYF; DNA: TGTGCCAGTAGTCCACAGGGACCACGTGACCCGGTAGAGACCCAGTACTTC
J: TRBJ1-5; size: NA; D: TRBD1; V: TRBV18; CDR3: CASSHDRAGTMSQHF; DNA: TGTGCCAGCTCCCACGACAGGGCGGGGACCATGTCCCAGCATTTT
J: TRBJ2-5; size: NA; D: NA; V: TRBV28; CDR3: CASRQETQYF; DNA: TGTGCCAGCAGACAAGAGACCCAGTACTTC
J: TRBJ1-1; size: NA; D: NA; V: TRBV10-3; CDR3: CAISESGAQRGAFF; DNA: TGTGCCATCAGTGAGTCGGGGGCCCAGAGGGGAGCTTTCTTT
J: TRBJ1-4; size: NA; D: NA; V: TRBV30; CDR3: CAWKSGGTINEKLFF; DNA: TGTGCCTGGAAGTCGGGAGGGACAATTAATGAAAAACTGTTTTTT
J: TRBJ2-7; size: once; D: NA; V: TRBV19; CDR3: CASSIGGVPYEQYF; DNA: TGTGCCAGTAGTATTGGGGGAGTTCCCTACGAGCAGTACTTC
J: TRBJ2-2; size: NA; D: NA; V: TRBV12-5; CDR3: CASGLGLLGGSGELFF; DNA: TGTGCTAGTGGTTTGGGACTACTAGGGGGTTCCGGGGAGCTGTTTTTT
J: TRBJ1-5; size: NA; D: NA; V: TRBV30; CDR3: CAWSAPRGWGGKQPQHF; DNA: TGTGCCTGGAGTGCCCCTCGGGGGTGGGGGGGTAAGCAGCCCCAGCATTTT
J: TRBJ2-3; size: NA; D: NA; V: TRBV7-3; CDR3: CASSPSRAGDTQYF; DNA: TGTGCCAGCAGCCCCTCACGGGCGGGGGATACGCAGTATTTT
J: TRBJ2-1; size: once; D: TRBD2; V: TRBV5-1; CDR3: CASSGGLGINEQFF; DNA: TGCGCCAGCAGCGGGGGACTAGGCATCAATGAGCAGTTCTTC
J: TRBJ1-3; size: NA; D: NA; V: TRBV4-1; CDR3: CASSRQGVENTIYF; DNA: TGCGCCAGCAGCCGCCAAGGAGTAGAAAACACCATATATTTT
J: TRBJ2-1; size: NA; D: TRBD1; V: TRBV18; CDR3: CASSPVMQGAYNEQFF; DNA: TGTGCCAGCTCACCGGTTATGCAGGGGGCCTACAATGAGCAGTTCTTC
J: TRBJ2-1; size: NA; D: TRBD2; V: TRBV7-9; CDR3: CASSLYGRSYNEQFF; DNA: TGTGCCAGCAGCTTATACGGGAGGTCCTACAATGAGCAGTTCTTC
J: TRBJ1-2; size: NA; D: NA; V: TRBV5-1; CDR3: CASSANVEGSGYTF; DNA: TGCGCCAGCAGCGCTAACGTGGAGGGTTCTGGCTACACCTTC
J: TRBJ1-2; size: once; D: TRBD1; V: TRBV25-1; CDR3: CASSEYGTVYGYTF; DNA: TGTGCCAGCAGTGAATACGGGACAGTCTATGGCTACACCTTC
J: TRBJ2-7; size: once; D: TRBD1; V: TRBV5-1; CDR3: CASSLQGALPSYEQYF; DNA: TGCGCCAGCAGCTTACAGGGGGCCCTACCCTCCTACGAGCAGTACTTC
J: TRBJ1-2; size: NA; D: NA; V: TRBV28; CDR3: CASRGLGYGYTF; DNA: TGTGCCAGCAGAGGCCTGGGGTATGGCTACACCTTC
J: TRBJ1-1; size: once; D: TRBD1; V: TRBV7-9; CDR3: CASSSGTGGTLNTEAFF; DNA: TGTGCCAGCAGCTCCGGGACAGGGGGGACCCTGAACACTGAAGCTTTCTTT
J: TRBJ1-1; size: NA; D: NA; V: TRBV6-4; CDR3: CASSNQWGTEAFF; DNA: TGTGCCAGCAGTAATCAGTGGGGCACTGAAGCTTTCTTT
J: TRBJ2-1; size: once; D: NA; V: TRBV18; CDR3: CASSPFQPGLAIDNEQFF; DNA: TGTGCCAGCTCACCATTTCAACCCGGTCTAGCCATAGACAATGAGCAGTTCTTC
J: TRBJ2-5; size: NA; D: NA; V: TRBV3-1/TRBV3-2; CDR3: CASSQEGAGTATQYF; DNA: TGTGCCAGCAGCCAAGAGGGTGCCGGGACCGCCACCCAGTACTTC
J: TRBJ1-5; size: NA; D: NA; V: TRBV19; CDR3: CASCGTGINQPQHF; DNA: TGTGCCAGTTGTGGGACGGGTATCAATCAGCCCCAGCATTTT
J: TRBJ1-2; size: NA; D: NA; V: TRBV3-1/TRBV3-2; CDR3: CASSQGLDRNYGYTF; DNA: TGTGCCAGCAGCCAGGGACTGGACAGAAACTATGGCTACACCTTC
J: TRBJ2-1; size: once; D: NA; V: TRBV11-3; CDR3: CASSLGDRDYNEQFF; DNA: TGTGCCAGCAGCTTAGGAGACAGAGACTACAATGAGCAGTTCTTC
J: TRBJ1-5; size: NA; D: NA; V: TRBV7-2; CDR3: CASSLAGEQPQHF; DNA: TGTGCCAGCAGCTTAGCCGGCGAACAGCCCCAGCATTTT
J: TRBJ2-1; size: once; D: NA; V: TRBV9; CDR3: CASSASGTILYNEQFF; DNA: TGTGCCAGCAGCGCCTCCGGGACAATTCTCTACAATGAGCAGTTCTTC
J: TRBJ2-5; size: NA; D: NA; V: TRBV28; CDR3: CASSLVQETQYF; DNA: TGTGCCAGCAGTTTAGTCCAAGAGACCCAGTACTTC
J: TRBJ2-1; size: NA; D: NA; V: TRBV7-9; CDR3: CASSPGTYNEQFF; DNA: TGTGCCAGCAGCCCCGGGACGTACAATGAGCAGTTCTTC
J: TRBJ1-3; size: NA; D: TRBD1; V: TRBV30; CDR3: CAWSRTGGSGNTIYF; DNA: TGTGCCTGGAGCCGGACAGGGGGATCTGGAAACACCATATATTTT
J: TRBJ2-7; size: NA; D: TRBD2; V: TRBV6-2/TRBV6-3; CDR3: CASSYSGSPYEQYF; DNA: TGTGCCAGCAGTTATAGCGGGTCTCCCTACGAGCAGTACTTC
J: TRBJ1-6; size: NA; D: NA; V: TRBV11-2; CDR3: CASSFSNSPLHF; DNA: TGTGCCAGCAGCTTCAGTAATTCACCCCTCCACTTT
J: TRBJ1-1; size: NA; D: TRBD1; V: TRBV4-1; CDR3: CASSRRQGAAEAFF; DNA: TGCGCCAGCAGCCGGAGACAGGGGGCGGCTGAAGCTTTCTTT
J: TRBJ1-1; size: NA; D: TRBD1; V: TRBV19; CDR3: CASSSTGGTEAFF; DNA: TGTGCCAGTAGTTCCACAGGGGGCACTGAAGCTTTCTTT
J: TRBJ1-6; size: NA; D: NA; V: TRBV5-4; CDR3: CAFTGGSYNSPLHF; DNA: TGTGCCTTTACCGGGGGCTCCTATAATTCACCCCTCCACTTT
J: TRBJ2-1; size: NA; D: NA; V: TRBV18; CDR3: CASSLASTGNEQFF; DNA: TGTGCCAGCTCACTCGCCTCCACAGGGAATGAGCAGTTCTTC